This T cell receptor (beta chain) was recovered during a study of immune evolution from preneoplasia to lung adenocarcinoma. Study-wide findings and caveats: T cell clonality was higher in KRAS-mutant than EGFR-mutant or wild-type nodules. Top clone share appeared to fall from AAH through AIS, MIA, adenocarcinoma.

Comments on this clone: The antigen is unknown.

Some clones are missing from TCRdb's copy, which holds only in-frame ones; the method was immunoSEQ multiplex PCR. The sample holds over 12,000 clones, roughly 80% seen once. Each case's diagnosis was confirmed by two pathologists on H&E. The CDR3 covers 14 residues. Trimming took 0 bases from V and 4 from J, leaving 11 bases between them. Germline V gene sequence: CDR1 GTSNPN, CDR2 SVGIG (reference sequence). Material for sequencing was FFPE minimally invasive lung adenocarcinoma tissue. The rearrangement links TRBV30 to TRBJ2-3; D call uncertain. The clonotype comes from a person aged 65 to 85 with lung adenocarcinoma. The CDR3 DNA is TGTGCCTGGAGTGTAGTAGGCCCGCCAGATACGCAGTATTTT. Translation: CAWSVVGPPDTQYF.